A single sample is the source of the 19 T cell receptor beta chains below, sequenced in a study of T cell changes during pregnancy in multiple sclerosis. The data were produced by immunoSEQ multiplex PCR, yet TCRdb's version contains in-frame clones alone and is incomplete. The sample yields tens of thousands of clones, approximately 92% seen once. Source: peripheral blood, taken before pregnancy. The receptor set was obtained from a female donor with multiple sclerosis, enrolled in a pregnancy study.

The J gene is TRBJ2-7, the V gene TRBV5-4; no clear D. Germline CDR1 is SGHNT and CDR2 is YYREEE (reference sequence). Trimming took 0 bases from V and 3 from J, leaving 7 bases between them. There are 13 residues in the CDR3. This CDR3 is CASSLGVGYEQYF. DNA for the CDR3: TGTGCCAGCAGCTTGGGAGTCGGCTACGAGCAGTACTTC.

By share of the sample, this clone is medium-sized. The chain has TRBV5-1 and TRBJ1-1; D may be TRBD1 (5 bases). V lost 2 bases to trimming and J lost 3 bases, with 8 bases between them. The CDR3 consists of 13 residues. Germline CDR1 reads SGHRS; CDR2 reads YFSETQ. In DNA form, the CDR3 reads TGCGCCAGCAGCTTCTTGACAGACACTGAAGCTTTCTTT. The encoded protein is CASSFLTDTEAFF.

The genes are TRBV10-2 and TRBJ2-1, with 7 bases that match TRBD2. V trimming: 8 bases; J trimming: 6 bases; junction bases outside the gene matches: 13. CDR3 length equals 15 residues. Germline V gene lookup returns CDR1 WSHSY and CDR2 SAAADI. The CDR3, as DNA: TGCGCCAGCGAGAATCCGGGGAGGGCCGGCAATGAGCAGTTCTTC. It encodes CASENPGRAGNEQFF.

This sequence joins TRBV7-9 and TRBJ1-4; D might be TRBD1 (5 bases). V was pared by 5 bases and J by 3 bases, with 13 bases between. The CDR3 length is 15 residues. Looked up from germline, CDR1 is SEHNR and CDR2 is FQNEAQ (reference sequence). The CDR3 sequence is CASSPGGAANEKLFF. The DNA of the CDR3 is TGTGCCAGCAGCCCCGGGGGAGCCGCTAATGAAAAACTGTTTTTT.

V is TRBV28 and J is TRBJ1-5; D ambiguous. Germline V gene data show CDR1 as MDHEN and CDR2 as SYDVKM. This CDR3 has 15 residues. Trimming cost V 6 bases and J 2 bases, with 14 bases left between them. The CDR3 DNA follows: TGTGCCAGCAGCCCGGTCCCGGGTGGCAATCAGCCCCAGCATTTT. The encoded protein is CASSPVPGGNQPQHF.

The CDR3 protein is CASSLSFGGGYGYTF. Written as DNA, the CDR3 is TGTGCCAGCAGTTTATCGTTCGGGGGGGGTTATGGCTACACCTTC. This chain uses TRBV27 with TRBJ1-2; D perhaps matches TRBD1 (5 bases). The CDR3 is 15 amino acids. The V end was cut by 0 bases, the J end by 5 bases, with 13 bases between. Per germline, CDR1 MNHEY and CDR2 SMNVEV (reference sequence).

The CDR3 is CASSMGLATGELFF. DNA of the CDR3: TGTGCCAGCAGCATGGGACTAGCGACCGGGGAGCTGTTTTTT. This chain uses TRBV7-2 with TRBJ2-2, with 10 bases identical to TRBD2. The germline V gene has CDR1 SGHTA and CDR2 FQGNSA. CDR3 size: 14 residues. After removal of 5 bases from V and 5 bases from J, the junction contained 2 bases not matched to a gene.

The chain joins TRBV5-8 to TRBJ1-5, with 7 nucleotides matching TRBD1. CDR3 length: 17 amino acids. Germline lookup yields CDR1 SGHTS and CDR2 YDEGEE. V lost 4 bases, J lost 0 bases, and 10 bases stayed unmatched. CDR3 coding DNA: TGTGCCAGCAGCCGGGGCAGCCAGGGGGTTAGCAATCAGCCCCAGCATTTT. It translates to CASSRGSQGVSNQPQHF.

This clone was found a few times. The chain has TRBV5-1 and TRBJ1-5; the match to TRBD1 covers 7 bases. Germline V gene data show CDR1 as SGHRS and CDR2 as YFSETQ. This CDR3 spans 16 amino acids. V gave up 5 bases and J gave up 6 bases; unmatched junction bases: 14. CDR3 DNA: TGCGCCAGCAGTTTTGGCCGAGGGGGCACGGGTCAGCCCCAGCATTTT. Protein sequence: CASSFGRGGTGQPQHF.

The table lists this clone with a few counts. This chain links TRBV29-1 with TRBJ1-2, with D unresolved. The germline V gene has CDR1 SQVTM and CDR2 ANQGSEA. V lost 3 bases and J 4 bases, leaving 9 bases between the germline ends. This CDR3 comprises 12 residues. The CDR3 coding sequence is TGCAGCGTTGACGGGGATGCCTATGGCTACACCTTC. Protein: CSVDGDAYGYTF.

The chain couples TRBV5-1 to TRBJ2-5, with 11 nucleotides matching TRBD1. The J call may be incorrect, as the DNA end agrees better with TRBJ2-7. CDR3 size: 15 residues. CDR1 is SGHRS, CDR2 YFSETQ, per germline. CDR3 in DNA: TGCGCCAGCAGCTGGGGGACAGGGGGTGCCTACGAGCAGTACTTC. Protein sequence: CASSWGTGGAYEQYF.

This clone occurred once. The rearrangement uses TRBV6-4 and TRBJ2-1, with TRBD2 matching over 8 bases. Germline CDR1 is MRHNA and CDR2 is SNTAGT. The length of the CDR3 is 15 residues. V was clipped by 6 bases and J by 5 bases; unmatched bases: 9. Written as DNA, the CDR3 is TGTGCCAGCAGATCGAGCGGGAGCAAAAACAATGAGCAGTTCTTC. Its protein is CASRSSGSKNNEQFF.

This rearrangement joins TRBV6-1 to TRBJ2-2; TRBD2 is a possible D gene (6 bases). The CDR3 is 14 amino acids. V lost 6 bases and J 7 bases, leaving 15 bases between the germline ends. Germline V CDR1 and CDR2: MNHNS, SASEGT. For the CDR3, the DNA is TGTGCCAGCAGAGGGGAGGTCGCTATCGGGGAGCTGTTTTTT. This sequence encodes CASRGEVAIGELFF.

This chain links TRBV29-1 with TRBJ2-5; 7 bases are a match to TRBD1. The end of the DNA aligns better with TRBJ2-7, so the J call may be wrong. The CDR3 totals 13 residues. Germline V lookup: CDR1 SQVTM, CDR2 ANQGSEA. CDR3 bases: TGCAGCGTTGTGACAGGGTCGTCCTACGAGCAGTACTTC. Its protein is CSVVTGSSYEQYF.

The rearrangement joins TRBV7-4 to TRBJ2-7; D unresolved. The CDR3 totals 15 residues. Germline-derived CDR1 and CDR2 are SGHVT and SQSDAQ. The V and J ends lost 1 base and 2 bases respectively, with 12 bases between them. The CDR3 reads CASSLGLVKPYEQYF. The CDR3 DNA follows: TGTGCCAGCAGCTTAGGCCTAGTGAAACCCTACGAGCAGTACTTC.

CDR3 sequence reads: CASSPPGQSGANVLTF. CDR3 bases: TGTGCCAGCTCACCACCGGGACAGTCTGGGGCCAACGTCCTGACTTTC. The chain joins TRBV18 to TRBJ2-6; 7 bases line up with TRBD1. V dropped 0 bases and J dropped 1; count of bases not matched to a gene: 0. The CDR3 loop spans 16 amino acids. CDR1 KGHSH and CDR2 LQKENI come from the germline V gene. Complete variable domain (other parts from reference TRBV18 and TRBJ2-6): NAGVMQNPRHLVRRRGQEARLRCSPMKGHSHVYWYRQLPEEGLKFMVYLQKENIIDESGMPKERFSAEFPKEGPSILRIQQVVRGDSAAYFCASSPPGQSGANVLTFGAGSRLTVL.

The chain couples TRBV20-1 to TRBJ1-5, with D perhaps TRBD1 (6 bases). This CDR3 has 11 amino acids. Trimming stripped 6 bases from V and 7 bases from J, with 10 bases between. The V gene's germline CDR1 is DFQATT and CDR2 SNEGSKA (reference sequence). CDR3 nucleotides: TGCAGTGCCACAGGGAGACAGCCCCAGCATTTT. Translated, it gives CSATGRQPQHF.

The CDR3 coding sequence is TGTGCCAGCTCACCGAACGGCAGGGAAGAGACCCAGTACTTC. Translating it yields CASSPNGREETQYF. The rearrangement joins TRBV18 to TRBJ2-5; D may be TRBD1 (5 bases). Germline lookup yields CDR1 KGHSH and CDR2 LQKENI. This CDR3 is 14 amino acids long. V was shortened by 3 bases and J by 3 bases, with 11 bases between the two germline ends.

The rearrangement uses TRBV5-1 and TRBJ2-5; TRBD2 might be the D (6 bases). CDR1 is SGHRS and CDR2 is YFSETQ in the germline V gene. V lost 4 bases and J lost 2, with 18 bases in between. The CDR3 runs 16 residues. CDR3 sequence reads: CASSSQGLTIQETQYF. The CDR3 coding sequence is TGCGCCAGCAGCAGCCAGGGACTTACGATACAAGAGACCCAGTACTTC.